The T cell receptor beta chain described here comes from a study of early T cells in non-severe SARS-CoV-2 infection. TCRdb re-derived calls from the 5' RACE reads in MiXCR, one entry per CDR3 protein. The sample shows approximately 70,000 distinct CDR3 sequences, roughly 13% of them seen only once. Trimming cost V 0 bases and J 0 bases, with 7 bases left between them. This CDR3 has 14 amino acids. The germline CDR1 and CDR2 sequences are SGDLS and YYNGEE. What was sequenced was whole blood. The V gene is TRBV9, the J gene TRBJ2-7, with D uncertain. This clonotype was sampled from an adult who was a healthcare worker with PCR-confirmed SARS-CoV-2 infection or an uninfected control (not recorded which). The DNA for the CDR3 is TGTGCCAGCAGCGTAGTGGGTAGCTCCTACGAGCAGTACTTC. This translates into CASSVVGSSYEQYF.